These 10 T cell receptor beta chains were sequenced from one sample in a study of breast tumors, draining lymph nodes, adjacent tissues. TCRdb re-analysed the multiplex PCR reads in MiXCR, keeping a single row per CDR3 protein. The sample contains 150,000 to 200,000 distinct CDR3 sequences, approximately 30% of which appear only once. Breast cancer patients provided tissue from their axillary draining lymph nodes. The sequenced sample consisted of axillary lymph node tissue. These receptors all come from a female donor with breast cancer. Some clones in this sample may be carry-over from other donors' samples.

This clonotype was picked up many times. Written as DNA, the CDR3 is TGTGCCAGCAGCCAAGGGCCGAACTCTGGGGCCAACGTCCTGACTTTC. This encodes CASSQGPNSGANVLTF. The V gene is TRBV3-1, the J gene TRBJ2-6; D not resolved. CDR3 size: 16 residues. Germline V lookup: CDR1 LGHDT, CDR2 YNNKEL (reference sequence). Trimming pared 1 base from V and 0 bases from J, leaving 7 bases between.

About this clonotype: It is likely a read error, because the conserved phenylalanine at the end of the CDR3 is missing. The DNA is left out, because the CDR3 cannot be placed on it with certainty; the CDR3 is given as TCRdb lists it. The chain joins TRBV24-1 to TRBJ2-7; no DNA check was done on the table's D call, TRBD1. The germline gives CDR1 KGHDR, CDR2 SFDVKD. The CDR3 region is 12 residues in length, termini included. This CDR3 reads CATRTRGARSTS.

The chain couples TRBV9 to TRBJ2-7, with D hard to call. The CDR3 runs 12 residues. Trimming took off 4 bases at V and 7 bases at J, with 12 bases between the two ends. CDR1 is SGDLS, CDR2 YYNGEE, per germline. The CDR3 sequence: CASSLDLGEQYF. The CDR3 nucleotides read TGTGCCAGCAGCCTCGATCTGGGGGAGCAGTACTTC.

With respect to this clonotype: With a much larger clone just one base away, this may be a read error. This sequence joins TRBV7-8 and TRBJ2-5; D unclear. The CDR3 loop spans 15 amino acids. The germline V gene has CDR1 SGHVS and CDR2 FQNEAQ. DNA of the CDR3: TGTGCCAGCAGCCCCGCCCGGATTCGCCAAGAGACCCAGCACTTC. Amino acids: CASSPARIRQETQHF.

This clonotype has a count of ten or more. V and J are TRBV7-8 and TRBJ2-1; TRBD2 is a possible D gene (6 bases). The CDR3 totals 15 residues. V lost 6 bases and J lost 5, with 17 bases in between. CDR1 is SGHVS and CDR2 is FQNEAQ in the germline V gene. CDR3 nucleotide sequence: TGTGCCAGCAGATCCCTAGCGTTTGCTGACAATGAGCAGTTCTTC. Translation: CASRSLAFADNEQFF.

Note on this clonotype: A much larger clone differs by one base, so this may be a read error. This chain uses TRBV12-3 or TRBV12-4 with TRBJ1-3; weak D call: TRBD1 (5 bases). V dropped 3 bases and J dropped 0 bases, with 12 bases sitting between them. The CDR3 consists of 16 residues. The chain's CDR3 is CASSFFRGSSGNTIYF. The DNA for the CDR3 is TGTGCCAGCAGTTTCTTTCGGGGCTCCTCTGGAAACACCATATATTTT.

Worth noting for this clonotype: One end of the junction is discordant with germline, which a read error may explain. The chain is built from TRBV2 and TRBJ2-3; unclear D gene. The CDR3 is 16 amino acids. Germline loops: CDR1 SNHLY, CDR2 FYNNEI. This chain's CDR3 is CASSVVVGATTDTQCF. The CDR3 region has the DNA TGTGCCAGCAGTGTCGTAGTGGGCGCGACCACAGATACGCAGTGTTTT.

This clonotype was recorded many times. This chain uses TRBV27 with TRBJ2-5; 7 bases are a match to TRBD2. This CDR3 contains 15 residues. Looked up from germline, CDR1 is MNHEY and CDR2 is SMNVEV (reference sequence). Unmatched junction bases numbered 8, after V lost 5 bases and J lost 2 bases. The CDR3 bases are TGTGCCAGCAGTCCATTAGCGGGCGGGCAAGAGACCCAGTACTTC. This translates into CASSPLAGGQETQYF.

The chain links TRBV5-1 to TRBJ1-2; 8 bases align to TRBD1. This CDR3 contains 16 residues. V trimming: 5 bases; J trimming: 7 bases; junction bases outside the gene matches: 16. The V gene's germline CDR1 is SGHRS and CDR2 YFSETQ. CDR3 in amino acids: CASSSSRDRTDGGYTF. The CDR3 DNA sequence: TGCGCCAGCAGTTCAAGTAGGGACAGGACCGATGGTGGCTACACCTTC.

This clonotype came up many times. The V and J genes are TRBV5-8 and TRBJ1-6, with 8 bases aligning to TRBD1. With 4 bases clipped from V and 7 bases from J, the junction kept 4 bases outside the gene matches. Germline assignment: CDR1 SGHTS and CDR2 YDEGEE. The CDR3 is made up of 14 amino acids. The CDR3, as DNA: TGTGCCAGCAGCCAGACAGGGGTGAATTCACCCCTCCACTTT. This codes for CASSQTGVNSPLHF.